What follows are 8 T cell receptor beta chains derived from one specimen sequenced in a study of OX40 agonist ivuxolimab in advanced cancers. TCRdb's copy holds only in-frame clones and misses some; the assay was immunoSEQ multiplex PCR. The sample lists about 50,000 clones; around nine tenths were seen once. The source was CD4+ or CD8+ T cells sorted from blood, collected in a trial of the OX40 agonist ivuxolimab. The receptors were sampled from an adult with an advanced solid tumor such as melanoma, head and neck, liver or kidney cancer.

In DNA, the CDR3 is TGTGCCAGCAGACGGACAGGGGGTACTGAAGCTTTCTTT. Translating gives CASRRTGGTEAFF. V gene TRBV5-4 combines with J gene TRBJ1-1; TRBD1 matches at 10 bases. The CDR3 totals 13 residues. The junction had 3 bases not matched to a gene; V was cut back by 5 bases and J by 5 bases. Germline values: CDR1 SGHNT, CDR2 YYREEE (reference sequence).

This clone appeared once. The chain uses TRBV5-4 and TRBJ1-2; D gene unclear. There are 14 residues in the CDR3. Germline V CDR1 and CDR2: SGHNT, YYREEE (reference sequence). V was cut by 4 bases and J by 0 bases, with 10 bases left in between. In DNA form, the CDR3 reads TGTGCCAGCAGCCCAGAGACCTCTAACTATGGCTACACCTTC. Translated, it gives CASSPETSNYGYTF. Based on the CDR3 plus reference TRBV5-4 and TRBJ1-2, the full variable domain is ETGVTQSPTHLIKTRGQQVTLRCSSQSGHNTVSWYQQALGQGPQFIFQYYREEENGRGNFPPRFSGLQFPNYSSELNVNALELDDSALYLCASSPETSNYGYTFGSGTRLTVV.

The rearrangement links TRBV6-1 to TRBJ2-7, with no clear D. The CDR3 runs 15 residues. Trimming took 2 bases from V and 7 from J, leaving 18 bases between them. CDR1 MNHNS and CDR2 SASEGT come from the germline V gene. For the CDR3, the DNA is TGTGCCAGCAGTGAATCACAGCTACTACTCCGGGAGCAGTACTTC. Encoded protein: CASSESQLLLREQYF.

V and J are TRBV9 and TRBJ1-6; the D gene is possibly TRBD1 (6 bases). Germline CDR1 reads SGDLS; CDR2 reads YYNGEE. The CDR3 has 17 residues. The V end was cut by 5 bases, the J end by 2 bases, with 17 bases between. The CDR3 reads CASSSGTGLTYNSPLHF. CDR3 nucleotide sequence: TGTGCCAGCAGTTCTGGAACAGGGTTAACCTATAATTCACCCCTCCACTTT.

This clone came up once. V is TRBV10-3 and J is TRBJ2-6; 8 bases are a match to TRBD1. With 1 base clipped from V and 0 bases from J, the junction kept 11 bases outside the gene matches. The CDR3 loop spans 20 amino acids. CDR1 is ENHRY and CDR2 is SYGVKD in the germline V gene. The CDR3 loop reads CAISEFRTGTLNSGANVLTF. In DNA form, the CDR3 reads TGTGCCATCAGTGAGTTCAGGACAGGGACGCTGAACTCTGGGGCCAACGTCCTGACTTTC.

Only a few counts were recorded for this clone. The chain carries TRBV28 and TRBJ1-2; tentative D call: TRBD1 (6 bases). Germline assignment: CDR1 MDHEN and CDR2 SYDVKM. Deletions cut 5 bases from V and 6 bases from J, with 19 bases between. This CDR3 contains 15 residues. This CDR3 is CASSPPRWGRDGYTF. CDR3 bases: TGTGCCAGCAGTCCCCCCCGGTGGGGGCGAGATGGCTACACCTTC.

This chain uses TRBV29-1 with TRBJ1-2; the match to TRBD1 covers 7 bases. The CDR3 length is 11 residues. J gave up 8 bases and V 8 bases, and 8 bases lay outside the gene matches. CDR1 and CDR2 (germline): SQVTM, ANQGSEA. The CDR3 DNA reads TGCAGCATCACCAGGGGGACCGGCTACACCTTC. This codes for CSITRGTGYTF.

Only one count was recorded for this clone. This chain uses TRBV9 with TRBJ2-2, with D tentatively TRBD2 (5 bases). Germline V CDR1 and CDR2: SGDLS, YYNGEE. Trimming pared 2 bases from V and 7 bases from J, leaving 6 bases between. The length of the CDR3 is 12 residues. For the CDR3, the DNA is TGTGCCAGCAGCGTCGGGGTCGGGGAGCTGTTTTTT. Amino acid sequence: CASSVGVGELFF. Full variable domain (outside the CDR3, taken from reference TRBV9 and TRBJ2-2): DSGVTQTPKHLITATGQRVTLRCSPRSGDLSVYWYQQSLDQGLQFLIQYYNGEERAKGNILERFSAQQFPDLHSELNLSSLELGDSALYFCASSVGVGELFFGEGSRLTVL.